The 30 T cell receptor beta chains presented below share a single source sample, sequenced in a study of T cells in Graves' hyperthyroidism and ophthalmopathy. Authors of the study amplified TCR beta CDR3 regions from RNA transcripts. When the TCR CDR3 underwent first-round RT-PCR, the HTBI primer set was used. TCRdb reprocessed the multiplex PCR reads with MiXCR, giving one entry per CDR3 protein. The sample consists of a few hundred thousand distinct CDR3 sequences, roughly 46% of them appearing once. The sequenced sample consisted of peripheral blood or thyroid tissue (not recorded which). The receptors originated from an adult woman with Graves' disease, either hyperthyroidism or ophthalmopathy (not recorded which).

This clonotype was detected ten times or more. The chain uses TRBV4-2 and TRBJ2-7, with 7 bases aligning to TRBD1. The CDR3 is made up of 15 amino acids. Germline V gene sequence: CDR1 LGHNA, CDR2 YNFKEQ. V lost 0 bases to trimming and J lost 9 bases; unmatched junction nucleotides: 11. In nucleotides, the CDR3 is TGTGCCAGCAGCCAAGAAGGGGACAGCGGCCTACTGCAGTACTTC. Its translation is CASSQEGDSGLLQYF.

The chain is built from TRBV12-3 or TRBV12-4 and TRBJ1-4; D gene ambiguous. Trimming shortened V by 5 bases and J by 2 bases, and 9 bases separated the two germline ends. This CDR3 is built from 14 residues. This CDR3 reads CASSEGGTNEKLFF. CDR3 nucleotides: TGTGCCAGCAGTGAAGGAGGCACTAATGAAAAACTGTTTTTT.

The chain is built from TRBV7-9 and TRBJ2-5, with TRBD1 matching 8 bases. Per germline, CDR1 SEHNR and CDR2 FQNEAQ (reference sequence). The CDR3 is made up of 14 amino acids. V lost 6 bases, J lost 4 bases, and 7 bases stayed unmatched. CDR3 sequence reads: CASRPGQGGETQYF. The CDR3 nucleotides read TGTGCCAGCAGACCTGGACAGGGTGGAGAGACCCAGTACTTC.

This clonotype was seen many times. The rearrangement links TRBV4-2 to TRBJ2-7; either TRBD1 or TRBD2 may supply D (6 bases each). The ends were cut back, 1 base at V and 0 bases at J, with 13 bases in the middle. The CDR3 length is 16 residues. Germline CDR1 is LGHNA and CDR2 is YNFKEQ. The chain's CDR3 is CASSQVGGDNSYEQYF. In DNA form, the CDR3 reads TGTGCCAGCAGCCAAGTCGGAGGGGACAACTCCTACGAGCAGTACTTC.

This chain uses TRBV12-3 or TRBV12-4 with TRBJ2-2, with TRBD1 matching over 8 bases. The CDR3 consists of 17 residues. Trimming removed 2 bases from V and 5 bases from J; junction bases left unmatched: 10. As DNA, the CDR3 is TGTGCCAGCAGTTTATTGGTGGACAGGGTCAAAACCGGGGAGCTGTTTTTT. This codes for CASSLLVDRVKTGELFF.

This clonotype was seen only once. At one end, the junction sequence differs from germline, possibly due to a read error. This chain connects TRBV10-1 to TRBJ2-2, with 10 nucleotides matching TRBD1. The CDR3 is made up of 15 amino acids. Germline-derived CDR1 and CDR2 are WNHNN and SYGVQD (reference sequence). CDR3 sequence reads: CASSLGTGVAGELFF. The CDR3 DNA sequence: TGTGCCAGCAGTTTGGGGACAGGGGTAGCCGGGGAGCTGTTTTTT.

In this sample, this clonotype turned up many times. CDR3 loop: CASSPILAGEFYEQYF. DNA for the CDR3: TGTGCCAGCAGCCCGATACTAGCGGGAGAGTTCTACGAGCAGTACTTC. The chain uses TRBV7-9 and TRBJ2-7; 11 nucleotides align to TRBD2. The CDR3 contains 16 residues. Trimming cost V 5 bases and J 3 bases; bases outside gene matches: 9. The V gene's germline CDR1 is SEHNR and CDR2 FQNEAQ (reference sequence).

V usage is TRBV5-1 and J usage is TRBJ2-7, with 9 bases matching TRBD2. CDR1 is SGHRS and CDR2 is YFSETQ in the germline V gene. The CDR3 length is 15 residues. Unmatched junction bases numbered 7, after V lost 0 bases and J lost 6 bases. The CDR3 reads CASSLAAVAGAEQYF. The DNA of the CDR3 is TGCGCCAGCAGCTTGGCGGCTGTAGCGGGAGCCGAGCAGTACTTC. The full variable domain, completed using reference TRBV5-1 and TRBJ2-7, is KAGVTQTPRYLIKTRGQQVTLSCSPISGHRSVSWYQQTPGQGLQFLFEYFSETQRNKGNFPGRFSGRQFSNSRSEMNVSTLELGDSALYLCASSLAAVAGAEQYFGPGTRLTVT.

On this clonotype: With a much larger clone just one base away, this may be a read error. V and J are TRBV7-8 and TRBJ2-5; TRBD1 matches 8 bases. The CDR3 spans 13 residues. Germline lookup yields CDR1 SGHVS and CDR2 FQNEAQ. DNA of the CDR3: TGTACCAGCAGTATACAGGGGGGCGAGACCCAGTACTTC. Its protein product is CTSSIQGGETQYF.

This clonotype was seen more than once but under ten times. Germline is not matched at one junction end, which may reflect a read error. The gene calls are TRBV5-1 and TRBJ1-1; D not resolved. Germline CDR1 reads SGHRS; CDR2 reads YFSETQ. The CDR3 consists of 15 residues. CDR3 nucleotide sequence: TGCGCCAACAGCTTGAGCGTCTTAATGAACACTGAAGCTTTCTTT. Protein product: CANSLSVLMNTEAFF.

This clonotype was detected many times. The genes are TRBV15 and TRBJ1-4; 10 bases align to TRBD1. CDR1 and CDR2 from the germline V gene are LNHNV and YYDKDF (reference sequence). Losses at the gene ends were 0 bases for V and 10 bases for J; bases not matched to a gene: 8. The CDR3 spans 16 residues. The CDR3 loop reads CATSRDKGRTGGKLFF. The DNA of the CDR3 is TGTGCCACCAGCAGAGATAAGGGGAGGACAGGGGGAAAACTGTTTTTT.

The rearrangement links TRBV19 to TRBJ1-1, with D hard to call. There are 13 residues in the CDR3. Trimming shortened V by 3 bases and J by 0 bases, and 5 bases separated the two germline ends. From germline, CDR1 is LNHDA and CDR2 SQIVND (reference sequence). The CDR3 loop reads CASSMSLNTEAFF. CDR3 in DNA: TGTGCCAGTAGTATGTCGCTGAACACTGAAGCTTTCTTT.

This clonotype turned up a few times. V gene TRBV11-2 combines with J gene TRBJ2-2; TRBD1 matches 9 bases. V lost 4 bases, J lost 6 bases, and 6 bases stayed unmatched. The germline V gene encodes CDR1 SGHAT and CDR2 FQNNGV. This CDR3 is 15 amino acids long. CDR3 region: CASSWDREGAGELFF. CDR3 DNA sequence: TGTGCCAGCAGCTGGGACAGGGAGGGGGCCGGGGAGCTGTTTTTT. The full variable domain, its missing parts supplied by reference TRBV11-2 and TRBJ2-2, is EAGVAQSPRYKIIEKRQSVAFWCNPISGHATLYWYQQILGQGPKLLIQFQNNGVVDDSQLPKDRFSAERLKGVDSTLKIQPAKLEDSAVYLCASSWDREGAGELFFGEGSRLTVL.

DNA for the CDR3: TGTGCCTGTACGGGACAGGCAAGATTTGGAAACACCATATATTTT. Its protein is CACTGQARFGNTIYF. This chain connects TRBV30 to TRBJ1-3; TRBD1 aligns across 8 bases. J gave up 3 bases and V 6 bases, and 10 bases lay outside the gene matches. Germline CDR1 GTSNPN, CDR2 SVGIG (reference sequence). CDR3 length: 15 amino acids. The variable domain in full, completed from reference TRBV30 and TRBJ1-3, reads SQTIHQWPATLVQPVGSPLSLECTVEGTSNPNLYWYRQAAGRGLQLLFYSVGIGQISSEVPQNLSASRPQDRQFILSSKKLLLSDSGFYLCACTGQARFGNTIYFGEGSWLTVV.

The rearrangement joins TRBV19 to TRBJ1-1; 9 nucleotides agree with TRBD1. The germline V gene has CDR1 LNHDA and CDR2 SQIVND (reference sequence). The CDR3 length is 16 residues. With 6 bases clipped from V and 1 base from J, the junction kept 9 bases outside the gene matches. The CDR3 region is CASRKDRGTGNTEAFF. The CDR3 region has the DNA TGTGCCAGTAGAAAAGACAGGGGGACGGGGAACACTGAAGCTTTCTTT.

The rearrangement links TRBV7-2 to TRBJ2-6, with D hard to call. The CDR3 is made up of 15 amino acids. The germline V and J ends were trimmed by 3 bases and 1 base, with 7 bases remaining between them. CDR1 SGHTA and CDR2 FQGNSA come from the germline V gene. CDR3 coding DNA: TGTGCCAGCAGCTTCAAGACGTCTGGGGCCAACGTCCTGACTTTC. It yields the protein CASSFKTSGANVLTF.

This chain joins TRBV19 and TRBJ1-6; TRBD1 agrees at 7 bases. CDR1 is LNHDA, CDR2 SQIVND, per germline (reference sequence). The CDR3 contains 15 residues. Unmatched junction bases numbered 7, after V lost 6 bases and J lost 5 bases. The CDR3 coding sequence is TGTGCCAGTAGCGCGACGGGACAGAATAATTCACCCCTCCACTTT. Amino acid sequence: CASSATGQNNSPLHF.

The V call is TRBV2, the J call TRBJ1-4; 8 nucleotides line up with TRBD1. Germline V gene lookup returns CDR1 SNHLY and CDR2 FYNNEI. V shed 2 bases and J 5 bases; nucleotides not matched to a gene: 4. This CDR3 is built from 15 residues. The CDR3 is CASSEQGAPNEKLFF. The CDR3 DNA sequence: TGTGCCAGCAGTGAACAGGGGGCGCCCAATGAAAAACTGTTTTTT.

On this clonotype itself: At one of its ends the junction is not consistent with the germline gene, which may arise from a read error. The chain is built from TRBV2 and TRBJ2-7, with 7 bases that match TRBD1. Germline V gene lookup returns CDR1 SNHLY and CDR2 FYNNEI. The CDR3 sequence is 15 residues long. CDR3 DNA: TGTGCCGGCAGTTCCACCGGGACAGACCTCTCAAAGCAGTACTTC. This sequence encodes CAGSSTGTDLSKQYF.

The rearrangement links TRBV20-1 to TRBJ1-1; D not resolved. Germline loops: CDR1 DFQATT, CDR2 SNEGSKA (reference sequence). The CDR3 runs 14 residues. V gave up 6 bases and J gave up 0 bases, with 14 bases separating them. The CDR3 is CSASGRSMNTEAFF. Here the CDR3 DNA reads TGCAGTGCATCCGGACGGAGTATGAACACTGAAGCTTTCTTT.

CDR3 bases: TGTGCCAGCAGCTCCGGGACGCCCTTCCAAGAGACCCAGTACTTC. Amino acids: CASSSGTPFQETQYF. J is TRBJ2-5 and V is TRBV7-2, with D perhaps TRBD1 or TRBD2 (5 bases each). The V and J ends lost 4 bases and 1 base respectively, with 13 bases between them. Germline CDR1 SGHTA, CDR2 FQGNSA. This CDR3 contains 15 residues.

The genes are TRBV7-2 and TRBJ2-7; 7 bases are shared with TRBD1. Germline CDR1 and CDR2: SGHTA and FQGNSA. V lost 5 bases and J lost 7; bases outside the gene matches: 14. This CDR3 has 15 amino acids. The CDR3 nucleotides read TGTGCCAGCAGCGGAAGGGACAGCCTATTGAGGGAGCAGTACTTC. This sequence encodes CASSGRDSLLREQYF.

This clonotype was detected a few times. The chain links TRBV5-1 to TRBJ1-2, with a tentative D call TRBD1 (5 bases). CDR1 and CDR2 (germline): SGHRS, YFSETQ. V shed 0 bases and J shed 0 bases, with 12 bases lying between them. The CDR3 contains 16 residues. As DNA, the CDR3 is TGCGCCAGCAGCTTGGTCCAGGGATCGACTAACTATGGCTACACCTTC. This translates into CASSLVQGSTNYGYTF.

The rearrangement joins TRBV15 to TRBJ1-6, with a possible D match to TRBD1 (5 bases). Trimming took 0 bases from V and 15 from J, leaving 15 bases between them. The germline CDR1 and CDR2 sequences are LNHNV and YYDKDF (reference sequence). This CDR3 spans 14 amino acids. The CDR3 sequence: CATSRDRGLLNLHF. The CDR3 DNA is TGTGCCACCAGCAGAGATCGGGGACTTCTTAACCTCCACTTT. Complete variable domain (other parts from reference TRBV15 and TRBJ1-6): DAMVIQNPRYQVTQFGKPVTLSCSQTLNHNVMYWYQQKSSQAPKLLFHYYDKDFNNEADTPDNFQSRRPNTSFCFLDIRSPGLGDTAMYLCATSRDRGLLNLHFGNGTRLTVT.

The chain has TRBV5-1 and TRBJ2-7; 9 nucleotides agree with TRBD2. Germline CDR1 and CDR2: SGHRS and YFSETQ. This CDR3 is 17 amino acids long. Trimming took 1 base from V and 1 from J; bases not matched to a gene: 9. CDR3: CASSLTASGIVSYEQYF. The CDR3 coding sequence is TGCGCCAGCAGCTTGACGGCTAGCGGGATCGTTTCCTACGAGCAGTACTTC.

In this sample, this clonotype turned up many times. The chain joins TRBV7-9 to TRBJ1-4; 8 nucleotides match TRBD1. The V and J ends lost 5 bases and 6 bases, in that order; junction bases with no gene match: 8. The CDR3 consists of 15 residues. Germline CDR1 is SEHNR and CDR2 is FQNEAQ (reference sequence). The CDR3 spells CASSPRTGRDEKLFF. The DNA for the CDR3 is TGTGCCAGCAGCCCCCGGACAGGGCGGGATGAAAAACTGTTTTTT.

A few counts support this clonotype. The rearrangement joins TRBV29-1 to TRBJ1-1, with a tentative D call TRBD1 (5 bases). Germline-derived CDR1 and CDR2 are SQVTM and ANQGSEA. CDR3 size: 12 residues. Trimming left V 3 bases short and J 5 bases short, with 10 bases between. In DNA form, the CDR3 reads TGCAGCGTTGATGCAGGGATTACTGAAGCTTTCTTT. Amino acids: CSVDAGITEAFF.

The genes are TRBV10-1 and TRBJ2-1; D not resolved. This CDR3 is built from 14 residues. Per the germline V gene, CDR1 is WNHNN and CDR2 is SYGVQD (reference sequence). The V end lost 2 bases, the J end lost 5 bases, and 10 bases lay between the germline ends. As DNA, the CDR3 is TGCGCCAGCAGTGAGAGTGGGGTACACAATGAGCAGTTCTTC. Encoded protein: CASSESGVHNEQFF.

This chain uses TRBV10-3 with TRBJ1-2; TRBD1 agrees at 8 bases. Germline trimming cut 4 bases from V and 7 bases from J; bases unmatched to any gene: 5. CDR3 length equals 13 residues. Germline CDR1 is ENHRY and CDR2 is SYGVKD. CDR3 residues: CAISATGAPGYTF. The CDR3 nucleotides read TGTGCCATCAGTGCGACAGGGGCGCCTGGCTACACCTTC.

In nucleotides, the CDR3 is TGCGCCAACAAGGGGACCCAGTACTTC. This encodes CANKGTQYF. The chain carries TRBV5-1 and TRBJ2-5; D remains unclear. Per the germline V gene, CDR1 is SGHRS and CDR2 is YFSETQ. The ends were cut back, 9 bases at V and 7 bases at J, with 7 bases in the middle. The length of the CDR3 is 9 residues.